Below are 24 T cell receptor beta chains sequenced from a single sample in a study of T cells after yellow fever vaccination. TCRdb redid the calling of the 5' RACE reads with MiXCR, one entry per CDR3 protein. The table lists some 670,000 distinct CDR3 sequences, around an eighth of them singletons, with around 14% in the top ten. Material: PBMCs, obtained on the day of the yellow fever booster vaccination. All receptors come from a young man who received the YFV17D yellow fever vaccine.

The chain is built from TRBV3-1 and TRBJ2-7; D is possibly TRBD2 (6 bases). CDR1 and CDR2 from the germline V gene are LGHDT and YNNKEL (reference sequence). This CDR3 has 14 residues. With 1 base removed from V and 6 bases from J, the gap between germline ends came to 13 bases. In nucleotides, the CDR3 is TGTGCCAGCAGCCAAGGACTAGATCTATTCGAGCAGTACTTC. Translating it yields CASSQGLDLFEQYF.

The V gene is TRBV10-3, the J gene TRBJ2-7; D call uncertain. V was cut by 3 bases and J by 4 bases, with 7 bases left in between. The CDR3 sequence is 12 residues long. Germline CDR1 and CDR2: ENHRY and SYGVKD. The CDR3 sequence: CAISDVEYEQYF. CDR3 DNA sequence: TGTGCCATCAGTGACGTTGAGTACGAGCAGTACTTC.

The rearrangement links TRBV20-1 to TRBJ2-2; possibly TRBD1 for D (7 bases). Trimming cost V 0 bases and J 5 bases, with 22 bases left between them. This CDR3 has 18 residues. The germline V gene has CDR1 DFQATT and CDR2 SNEGSKA (reference sequence). The CDR3 nucleotides are TGCAGTGCTAGAGATGGGGGGATGACAGGGCTAGGTACCGGGGAGCTGTTTTTT. It translates to CSARDGGMTGLGTGELFF.

This sequence joins TRBV29-1 and TRBJ2-7, with a tentative D call TRBD1 (6 bases). V lost 3 bases and J lost 5, with 11 bases in between. The germline V gene encodes CDR1 SQVTM and CDR2 ANQGSEA. This CDR3 spans 12 amino acids. CDR3 DNA sequence: TGCAGCGTTGAGCAGGGGCCGAACGAGCAGTACTTC. Protein sequence: CSVEQGPNEQYF.

J is TRBJ1-1 and V is TRBV19; D possibly corresponds to TRBD1 (6 bases). Germline V gene sequence: CDR1 LNHDA, CDR2 SQIVND (reference sequence). The V end was cut by 5 bases, the J end by 1 base, with 17 bases between. The CDR3 runs to 16 residues. CDR3 residues: CASSPDSARRNTEAFF. The DNA for the CDR3 is TGTGCCAGTAGTCCGGACAGCGCTCGGAGGAACACTGAAGCTTTCTTT.

The chain uses TRBV5-6 and TRBJ1-4; weak D call: TRBD1 (6 bases). The CDR3 contains 18 residues. Germline values: CDR1 SGHDT, CDR2 YYEEEE. V lost 0 bases to trimming and J lost 6 bases, with 21 bases between them. CDR3 DNA: TGTGCCAGCAGCTTGGTGGAGTTAACCGGGACACAGGATGAAAAACTGTTTTTT. It specifies CASSLVELTGTQDEKLFF.

This clonotype occurred a few times. Germline and junction disagree at one end, which may indicate a read error. The chain employs TRBV11-2 and TRBJ2-1, with TRBD2 matching 11 bases. Germline-derived CDR1 and CDR2 are SGHAT and FQNNGV. The CDR3 consists of 14 residues. The CDR3 region is CASRLAGGPVEQFF. The CDR3 nucleotides are TGTGCCAGCAGATTAGCGGGAGGGCCAGTGGAGCAGTTCTTC.

A few counts support this clonotype. The CDR3 nucleotides are TGCAGTGCTAGAGTCCAGAGACCTGGGGCTTTCTTT. Encoded protein: CSARVQRPGAFF. The chain uses TRBV20-1 and TRBJ1-1; D call uncertain. This CDR3 spans 12 amino acids. The germline V gene encodes CDR1 DFQATT and CDR2 SNEGSKA (reference sequence). The ends were cut back, 1 base at V and 11 bases at J, with 14 bases in the middle.

This chain's CDR3 is CASSLGLSWEQFF. In DNA, the CDR3 is TGTGCCAGCAGCTTGGGGCTATCGTGGGAGCAGTTCTTC. The V call is TRBV5-6, the J call TRBJ2-1; D is uncertain. Trimming pared 0 bases from V and 10 bases from J, leaving 11 bases between. In germline, CDR1 is SGHDT, CDR2 YYEEEE. The CDR3 has 13 residues.

This clonotype was found a few times. This chain connects TRBV20-1 to TRBJ2-3; 7 bases are shared with TRBD2. V dropped 2 bases and J dropped 0; count of bases not matched to a gene: 5. Per the germline V gene, CDR1 is DFQATT and CDR2 is SNEGSKA (reference sequence). CDR3 size: 15 residues. The CDR3 is CSARQAGLSTDTQYF. The CDR3 coding sequence is TGCAGTGCTAGACAGGCGGGACTAAGCACAGATACGCAGTATTTT.

This clonotype has a handful of counts. The V call is TRBV18, the J call TRBJ1-2; D is uncertain. This CDR3 is built from 13 residues. The V end was cut by 0 bases, the J end by 1 base, with 3 bases between. Germline values: CDR1 KGHSH, CDR2 LQKENI. CDR3 sequence: CASSPPDNYGYTF. The CDR3 coding sequence is TGTGCCAGCTCACCACCCGATAACTATGGCTACACCTTC.

The V call is TRBV7-2, the J call TRBJ2-1; D possibly matches TRBD1 or TRBD2 (5 bases each). Deletions cut 3 bases from V and 2 bases from J, with 14 bases between. The CDR3 covers 16 residues. In germline, CDR1 is SGHTA, CDR2 FQGNSA. This chain's CDR3 is CASSFAGTQAYNEQFF. CDR3 in DNA: TGTGCCAGCAGCTTCGCCGGGACCCAGGCCTACAATGAGCAGTTCTTC.

The chain joins TRBV14 to TRBJ2-6; D is perhaps TRBD1 (5 bases). CDR1 SGHDN and CDR2 FVKESK come from the germline V gene. The V end was cut by 4 bases, the J end by 0 bases, with 16 bases between. The CDR3 totals 18 residues. CDR3 region: CASSPGWLRGSGANVLTF. CDR3 sequence (DNA): TGTGCCAGCAGCCCAGGGTGGCTGCGAGGCTCTGGGGCCAACGTCCTGACTTTC.

CDR3 sequence reads: CSASNGEYGYTF. As DNA, the CDR3 is TGCAGTGCTAGTAATGGGGAATATGGCTACACCTTC. V gene TRBV20-1 combines with J gene TRBJ1-2, with no clear D. The CDR3 totals 12 residues. Per the germline V gene, CDR1 is DFQATT and CDR2 is SNEGSKA (reference sequence). V was pared by 3 bases and J by 5 bases, with 10 bases between.

In this sample, this clonotype turned up many times. The chain has TRBV6-5 and TRBJ2-3, with D possibly being TRBD1 (5 bases). There are 11 residues in the CDR3. Germline CDR1 MNHEY, CDR2 SVGAGI. CDR3 nucleotide sequence: TGTGTTGCCAAAGGGGAAGATACGCAGTATTTT. Protein product: CVAKGEDTQYF.

The genes are TRBV12-3 or TRBV12-4 and TRBJ2-1, with D maybe TRBD2 (5 bases). The length of the CDR3 is 13 residues. V lost 10 bases and J lost 7, with 17 bases in between. CDR3 sequence reads: CATLSGVLNEQFF. The CDR3 bases are TGTGCCACCTTATCCGGGGTGCTAAATGAGCAGTTCTTC.

This clonotype has a handful of counts. The V gene is TRBV11-2, the J gene TRBJ2-1; possibly TRBD1 or TRBD2 for D (6 bases each). The length of the CDR3 is 14 residues. Deletions cut 5 bases from V and 8 bases from J, with 16 bases between. Germline V gene lookup returns CDR1 SGHAT and CDR2 FQNNGV. Here the CDR3 reads CASSRRQERDEQFF. CDR3 bases: TGTGCCAGCAGCCGAAGACAGGAGCGGGATGAGCAGTTCTTC. Full variable domain (missing parts from reference TRBV11-2 and TRBJ2-1): EAGVAQSPRYKIIEKRQSVAFWCNPISGHATLYWYQQILGQGPKLLIQFQNNGVVDDSQLPKDRFSAERLKGVDSTLKIQPAKLEDSAVYLCASSRRQERDEQFFGPGTRLTVL.

This clonotype was observed a handful of times. Here the CDR3 DNA reads TGTGCCAGCAGCCAAGCTTCAAGCAATGAGCAGTTCTTC. It codes for CASSQASSNEQFF. The chain is built from TRBV4-2 and TRBJ2-1; no clear D gene. Germline V lookup: CDR1 LGHNA, CDR2 YNFKEQ. Trimming cost V 1 base and J 6 bases, with 7 bases left between them. The CDR3 runs 13 residues.

V and J are TRBV30 and TRBJ2-7; D unresolved. This CDR3 is built from 11 residues. The ends were cut back, 3 bases at V and 7 bases at J, with 10 bases in the middle. Per germline, CDR1 GTSNPN and CDR2 SVGIG (reference sequence). CDR3 sequence reads: CAWSFREEQYF. The DNA of the CDR3 is TGTGCCTGGAGCTTTAGGGAAGAGCAGTACTTC.

There are a few counts of this clonotype. The genes are TRBV28 and TRBJ1-4; 9 bases agree with TRBD1. J was trimmed by 8 bases and V by 5 bases; bases with no gene match: 6. Germline V gene sequence: CDR1 MDHEN, CDR2 SYDVKM. The CDR3 spans 14 residues. CDR3: CASSEGQGREKLFF. CDR3 DNA: TGTGCCAGCAGTGAGGGACAGGGTAGAGAAAAACTGTTTTTT.

The rearrangement uses TRBV5-1 and TRBJ2-5; D is perhaps TRBD2 (5 bases). Trimming removed 0 bases at V and 3 bases at J, with 9 bases between. This CDR3 comprises 14 residues. Germline loops: CDR1 SGHRS, CDR2 YFSETQ. CDR3 sequence: CASSLVGAEETQYF. The CDR3 DNA reads as TGCGCCAGCAGCTTGGTGGGAGCCGAAGAGACCCAGTACTTC.

The genes are TRBV2 and TRBJ2-5; 14 nucleotides line up with TRBD2. Germline V gene data show CDR1 as SNHLY and CDR2 as FYNNEI. This CDR3 comprises 18 residues. V shed 8 bases, J shed 7 bases, and the junction held 18 bases outside the gene matches. In DNA form, the CDR3 reads TGTGCCAGCCCCCCTGGGCCGGGGACTAGCGGGAGTAAGGGGACCCAGTACTTC. Protein product: CASPPGPGTSGSKGTQYF.

The chain combines TRBV20-1 with TRBJ2-5; possible D gene TRBD2, 5 bases. Germline CDR1 is DFQATT and CDR2 is SNEGSKA (reference sequence). V lost 5 bases and J 5 bases, leaving 18 bases between the germline ends. This CDR3 comprises 14 residues. The CDR3, as DNA: TGCAGTGCTCCTACTAACGAGGGTAGGGAGACCCAGTACTTC. It translates to CSAPTNEGRETQYF.

This clonotype was detected only a few times. This chain uses TRBV5-5 with TRBJ2-7; either TRBD1 or TRBD2 may supply D (5 bases each). The germline V and J ends were trimmed by 0 bases and 3 bases, with 16 bases remaining between them. Germline CDR1 reads SGHKS; CDR2 reads YYEKEE (reference sequence). The CDR3 is 16 residues long. CDR3 region: CASSLDPGPRIYEQYF. The CDR3 DNA sequence: TGTGCCAGCAGCTTGGATCCGGGGCCTAGAATCTACGAGCAGTACTTC.